What follows are 15 T cell receptor beta chains derived from one specimen sequenced in a study of T cell clones after liver transplantation. Sequenced by immunoSEQ multiplex PCR; TCRdb stores in-frame clones only, minus some. The sample has around 100,000 clones; 82% are singletons. Sequenced material: CD4+ T cells from blood, taken before liver transplant. These receptor sequences come from a human donor who received a liver transplant.

V usage is TRBV19 and J usage is TRBJ1-3, with 8 nucleotides matching TRBD1. The J segment lost 0 bases and the V segment lost 2 bases, leaving 6 bases of the junction unmatched. CDR3 length equals 17 residues. CDR1 LNHDA and CDR2 SQIVND come from the germline V gene (reference sequence). CDR3 DNA sequence: TGTGCCAGTAGTATAACACGACAGGGGAGCTCTGGAAACACCATATATTTT. Its protein product is CASSITRQGSSGNTIYF. Supplemented by reference TRBV19 and TRBJ1-3, the full variable domain reads DGGITQSPKYLFRKEGQNVTLSCEQNLNHDAMYWYRQDPGQGLRLIYYSQIVNDFQKGDIAEGYSVSREKKESFPLTVTSAQKNPTAFYLCASSITRQGSSGNTIYFGEGSWLTVV.

The V and J genes are TRBV6-6 and TRBJ1-2, with D tentatively TRBD1 (6 bases). This CDR3 is 14 amino acids long. Germline values: CDR1 MNHNY, CDR2 SVGAGI (reference sequence). V shed 6 bases and J shed 1 base, with 12 bases lying between them. CDR3 nucleotide sequence: TGTGCCAGCAGAAACAGGGTGGATAACTATGGCTACACCTTC. Its protein is CASRNRVDNYGYTF.

This clone showed up just a few times. This chain uses TRBV28 with TRBJ2-7, with TRBD1 identical over 9 bases. Germline lookup yields CDR1 MDHEN and CDR2 SYDVKM. V trimming: 5 bases; J trimming: 7 bases; junction bases outside the gene matches: 12. The CDR3 has 15 residues. The CDR3 protein is CASSAPGQGIGEQYF. The CDR3 nucleotides are TGTGCCAGCAGTGCCCCGGGACAGGGAATAGGGGAGCAGTACTTC.

This rearrangement joins TRBV5-4 to TRBJ2-1; 7 bases fit TRBD2. The trim removed 4 bases at V and 4 bases at J, leaving 5 bases unmatched. The V gene's germline CDR1 is SGHNT and CDR2 YYREEE (reference sequence). CDR3 size: 14 residues. CDR3 in amino acids: CASSLSGPYNEQFF. The CDR3 DNA is TGTGCCAGCAGCCTTAGCGGGCCTTACAATGAGCAGTTCTTC.

The chain uses TRBV9 and TRBJ2-7; D remains ambiguous. V lost 0 bases and J lost 5, with 15 bases in between. The CDR3 sequence is 15 residues long. In germline, CDR1 is SGDLS, CDR2 YYNGEE. In DNA, the CDR3 is TGTGCCAGCAGCGTAGCTTCCCTTCCCCCCCACGAGCAGTACTTC. This encodes CASSVASLPPHEQYF.

The J gene is TRBJ2-2, the V gene TRBV6-1; TRBD2 is a possible D gene (6 bases). The CDR3 extends over 16 amino acids. The V gene's germline CDR1 is MNHNS and CDR2 SASEGT. V was shortened by 2 bases and J by 10 bases, with 20 bases between the two germline ends. This chain's CDR3 is CASSETGSSAAKELFF. The CDR3 DNA sequence: TGTGCCAGCAGTGAAACCGGGAGCAGTGCCGCTAAGGAGCTGTTTTTT.

A few counts support this clone. The rearrangement links TRBV11-3 to TRBJ2-1; the D gene is possibly TRBD2 (6 bases). Trimming pared 3 bases from V and 4 bases from J, leaving 7 bases between. The CDR3 loop spans 13 amino acids. Germline-derived CDR1 and CDR2 are SGHNT and YENEEA. In DNA form, the CDR3 reads TGTGCCAGCAGCTTGGGGGGTTACAATGAGCAGTTCTTC. It codes for CASSLGGYNEQFF.

The V and J genes are TRBV5-1 and TRBJ1-1, with D tentatively TRBD1 (5 bases). This CDR3 has 16 residues. V was pared by 0 bases and J by 3 bases, with 15 bases between. Germline CDR1 and CDR2: SGHRS and YFSETQ. CDR3 DNA sequence: TGCGCCAGCAGCTTGGCAGCAGGGAGGGACGACACTGAAGCTTTCTTT. Encoded protein: CASSLAAGRDDTEAFF.

In nucleotides, the CDR3 is TGTGCCAGCTCACCCAGGGGGCTGCTGAACACTGAAGCTTTCTTT. Its protein product is CASSPRGLLNTEAFF. The chain uses TRBV18 and TRBJ1-1, with 8 bases lining up with TRBD1. The CDR3 extends over 15 amino acids. V was clipped by 3 bases and J by 0 bases; unmatched bases: 3. Germline CDR1 and CDR2: KGHSH and LQKENI.

The chain employs TRBV5-1 and TRBJ2-3; D unclear. Germline V gene sequence: CDR1 SGHRS, CDR2 YFSETQ. V was shortened by 6 bases and J by 2 bases, with 13 bases between the two germline ends. The CDR3 totals 14 residues. The DNA for the CDR3 is TGCGCCAGCACCAGGCAGGACCACACAGATACGCAGTATTTT. Protein product: CASTRQDHTDTQYF. The complete variable domain, with remaining parts taken from reference TRBV5-1 and TRBJ2-3, reads KAGVTQTPRYLIKTRGQQVTLSCSPISGHRSVSWYQQTPGQGLQFLFEYFSETQRNKGNFPGRFSGRQFSNSRSEMNVSTLELGDSALYLCASTRQDHTDTQYFGPGTRLTVL.

V gene TRBV7-2 combines with J gene TRBJ1-1, with D perhaps TRBD1 (6 bases). Germline CDR1 reads SGHTA; CDR2 reads FQGNSA. The V end lost 5 bases, the J end lost 7 bases, and 14 bases lay between the germline ends. The CDR3 covers 13 residues. CDR3 protein: CASSPLWTDEAFF. CDR3 nucleotides: TGTGCCAGCAGCCCCTTATGGACAGATGAAGCTTTCTTT. Based on the CDR3 plus reference TRBV7-2 and TRBJ1-1, the full variable domain is GAGVSQSPSNKVTEKGKDVELRCDPISGHTALYWYRQSLGQGLEFLIYFQGNSAPDKSGLPSDRFSAERTGGSVSTLTIQRTQQEDSAVYLCASSPLWTDEAFFGQGTRLTVV.

The rearrangement joins TRBV6-1 to TRBJ2-1; unclear D gene. CDR1 is MNHNS, CDR2 SASEGT, per germline. This CDR3 has 14 amino acids. Trimming cost V 8 bases and J 1 base, with 12 bases left between them. CDR3 DNA sequence: TGTGCCAGCGTTGCCGATCGGTCCTACAATGAGCAGTTCTTC. Translating it yields CASVADRSYNEQFF.

The rearrangement uses TRBV29-1 and TRBJ1-2; unclear D gene. Germline CDR1 reads SQVTM; CDR2 reads ANQGSEA. Trimming stripped 4 bases from V and 0 bases from J, with 15 bases between. CDR3 length: 15 amino acids. The CDR3 reads CSVVTAELSNYGYTF. CDR3 bases: TGCAGCGTTGTTACGGCCGAACTTTCTAACTATGGCTACACCTTC.

The chain has TRBV18 and TRBJ1-1; 9 positions agree with TRBD1. The CDR3 loop spans 17 amino acids. V was clipped by 3 bases and J by 4 bases; unmatched bases: 12. Looked up from germline, CDR1 is KGHSH and CDR2 is LQKENI. Here the CDR3 DNA reads TGTGCCAGCTCACCTACGGACAGGGGAGGGTTGGTCACTGAAGCTTTCTTT. This gives the protein CASSPTDRGGLVTEAFF.

This rearrangement joins TRBV5-6 to TRBJ2-7; 8 bases agree with TRBD1. Germline CDR1 SGHDT, CDR2 YYEEEE. CDR3 size: 14 residues. V lost 4 bases, J lost 7 bases, and 10 bases stayed unmatched. CDR3 sequence: CASSLGQALVEQYF. The CDR3 region has the DNA TGTGCCAGCAGCCTGGGACAGGCCCTAGTGGAGCAGTACTTC.